The clone carrying this T cell receptor beta chain was observed a few times. Its target is not known. RNA transcripts provided the source from which TCR beta CDR3 regions were amplified. HTBI primers were the set used in a first-round RT-PCR of the TCR CDR3. One entry per CDR3 protein results from TCRdb running MiXCR on the multiplex PCR reads. The sample lists approximately 600,000 distinct CDR3 sequences; around 15% were seen once. These data are taken from a study of T cells in Graves' hyperthyroidism and ophthalmopathy. The V end was cut by 6 bases, the J end by 9 bases, with 6 bases between. Germline lookup yields CDR1 MGHRA and CDR2 YSYEKL. This CDR3 is built from 10 residues. General study findings and limits: It was a median about 6 months before onset that the model predicted ophthalmopathy.

Sequenced sample: blood. The sequence was collected from a woman aged 30 to 39 with Graves' hyperthyroidism. V and J are TRBV4-1 and TRBJ2-1; no firm D call. This CDR3 is CASRESEQFF. Here the CDR3 DNA reads TGCGCCAGCAGGGAAAGTGAGCAGTTCTTC.